The TCR beta chain described here comes from a study of cytomegalovirus exposure and HLA in healthy donors. Researchers ran the PCR with 60 Vbeta and 13 Jbeta primers. TCRdb's table, derived via immunoSEQ multiplex PCR, lists solely in-frame clones and lacks some. The sample lists over 100,000 clones, over 75% seen once, with 2.1% in the top ten. This CDR3 is built from 15 residues. Germline lookup yields CDR1 MGHRA and CDR2 YSYEKL. Trimming shortened V by 3 bases and J by 2 bases, and 14 bases separated the two germline ends. This clone appeared a few times. The antigen remains undetermined. Findings and limits, study-wide: Data from an earlier analysis indicated that most TCR beta V segments were productive either about 90% or about 30% of the time.

The V and J genes are TRBV4-1 and TRBJ2-7, with D unclear. The sequenced material came from PBMCs. The clonotype was recovered from a man aged 25 to 40 in good health and CMV-seronegative. The CDR3 here is CASSQELSLTYEQYF. CDR3 coding DNA: TGCGCCAGCAGCCAGGAACTAAGCCTGACCTACGAGCAGTACTTC.